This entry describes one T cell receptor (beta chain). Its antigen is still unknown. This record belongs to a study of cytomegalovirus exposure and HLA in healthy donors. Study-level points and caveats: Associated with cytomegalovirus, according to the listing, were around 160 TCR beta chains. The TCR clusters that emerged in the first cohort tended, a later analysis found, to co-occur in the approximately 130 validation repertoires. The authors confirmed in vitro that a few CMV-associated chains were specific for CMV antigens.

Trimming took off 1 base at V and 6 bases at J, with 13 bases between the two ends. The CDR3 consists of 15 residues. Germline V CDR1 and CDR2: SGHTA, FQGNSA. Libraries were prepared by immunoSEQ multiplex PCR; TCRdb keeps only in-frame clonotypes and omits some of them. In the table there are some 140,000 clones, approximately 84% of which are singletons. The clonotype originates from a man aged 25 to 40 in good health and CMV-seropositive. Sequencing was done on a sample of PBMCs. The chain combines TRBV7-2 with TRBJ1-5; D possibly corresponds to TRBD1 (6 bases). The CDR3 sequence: CASSLGGAGVQPQHF. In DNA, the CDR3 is TGTGCCAGCAGCTTAGGAGGGGCAGGGGTTCAGCCCCAGCATTTT.